This T cell receptor (beta chain) emerged from a study of blood T cells in healthy people across ages. Study results and limitations: It was not known whether donors were CMV positive (a possible confounder of expanded clonotype changes). PBMCs that were unsorted prevented a conclusive naive versus antigen-experienced comparison.

Germline CDR1 and CDR2: MDHEN and SYDVKM. V lost 5 bases and J lost 4, with 10 bases in between. The CDR3 has 13 residues. Next came a second PCR, run for about 6 to 12 cycles, which used a sample-barcoded 5' primer along with a J-beta primer mix. A template-switch adaptor containing 12 random nucleotides labeled each cDNA molecule. MiXCR was run by TCRdb on the 5' RACE reads, yielding one entry per CDR3 protein. Of 1,300,000 or so distinct CDR3 sequences listed, 59% are singletons. With regard to this clonotype: The antigen remains unidentified.

The sequenced material came from blood. The genes are TRBV28 and TRBJ2-3, with D unclear. The TCR comes from a young man in good health. The CDR3, as DNA: TGTGCCAGCAGTGTAATGCAGGCAGATACGCAGTATTTT. Its protein is CASSVMQADTQYF.